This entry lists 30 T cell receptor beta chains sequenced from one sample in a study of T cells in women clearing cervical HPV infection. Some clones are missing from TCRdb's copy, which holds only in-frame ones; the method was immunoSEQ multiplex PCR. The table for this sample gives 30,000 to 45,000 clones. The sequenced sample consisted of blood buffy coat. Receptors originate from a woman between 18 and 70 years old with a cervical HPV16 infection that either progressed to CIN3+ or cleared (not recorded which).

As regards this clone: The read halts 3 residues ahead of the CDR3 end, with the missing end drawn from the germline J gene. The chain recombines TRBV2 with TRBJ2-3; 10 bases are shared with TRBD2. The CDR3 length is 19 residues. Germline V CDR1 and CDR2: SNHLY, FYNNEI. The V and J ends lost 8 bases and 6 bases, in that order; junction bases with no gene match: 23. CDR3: CASHQRGSGGAGVSDTQYF. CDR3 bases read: TGTGCCAGCCACCAACGGGGCAGCGGGGGGGCAGGTGTATCGGATACG.

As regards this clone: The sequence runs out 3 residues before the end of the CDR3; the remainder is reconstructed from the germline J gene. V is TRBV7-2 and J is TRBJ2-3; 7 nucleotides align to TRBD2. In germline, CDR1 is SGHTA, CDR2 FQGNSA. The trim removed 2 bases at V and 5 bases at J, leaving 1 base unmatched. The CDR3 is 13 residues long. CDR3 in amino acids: CASSLKRGDTQYF. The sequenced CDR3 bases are TGTGCCAGCAGCTTAAAGCGGGGAGATACG. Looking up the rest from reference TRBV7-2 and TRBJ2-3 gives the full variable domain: GAGVSQSPSNKVTEKGKDVELRCDPISGHTALYWYRQSLGQGLEFLIYFQGNSAPDKSGLPSDRFSAERTGGSVSTLTIQRTQQEDSAVYLCASSLKRGDTQYFGPGTRLTVL.

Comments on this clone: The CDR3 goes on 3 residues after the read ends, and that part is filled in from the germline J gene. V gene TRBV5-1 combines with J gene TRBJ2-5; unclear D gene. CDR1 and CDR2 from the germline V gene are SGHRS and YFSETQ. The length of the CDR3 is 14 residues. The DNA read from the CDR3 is TGCGCCAGCAGCGAACCTGCCGACACAGATACC. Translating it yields CASSEPADTDT. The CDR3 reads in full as CASSEPADTDTQYF.

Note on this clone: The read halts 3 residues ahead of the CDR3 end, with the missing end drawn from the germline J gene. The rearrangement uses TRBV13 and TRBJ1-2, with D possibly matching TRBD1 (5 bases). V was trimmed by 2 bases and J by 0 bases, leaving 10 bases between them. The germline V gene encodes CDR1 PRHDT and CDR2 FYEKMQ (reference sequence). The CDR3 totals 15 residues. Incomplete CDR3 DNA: TGTGCCAGCAGCTTACAGGGTCCACCTAACTATGGC. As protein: CASSLQGPPNYG. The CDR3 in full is CASSLQGPPNYGYTF.

CDR3 sequence: CSVVGQGAYGYTF. CDR3 bases read: TGCAGCGTTGTTGGACAGGGGGCCTATGGC. This chain connects TRBV29-1 to TRBJ1-2; 11 nucleotides agree with TRBD1. The observed sequence ends 3 residues before the CDR3 terminus, with the missing tail filled in from the germline J gene. Germline trimming cut 4 bases from V and 4 bases from J; bases unmatched to any gene: 2. The CDR3 length is 13 residues. Germline V gene lookup returns CDR1 SQVTM and CDR2 ANQGSEA.

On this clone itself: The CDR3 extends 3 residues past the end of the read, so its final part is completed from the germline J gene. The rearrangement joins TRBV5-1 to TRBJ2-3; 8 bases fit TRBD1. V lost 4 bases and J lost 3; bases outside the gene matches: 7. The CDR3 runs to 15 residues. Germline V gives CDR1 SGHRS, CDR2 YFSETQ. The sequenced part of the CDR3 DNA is TGCGCCAGCAGCCCAAGGACAGGGTTGACAGATACG. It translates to CASSPRTGLTDT. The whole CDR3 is CASSPRTGLTDTQYF.

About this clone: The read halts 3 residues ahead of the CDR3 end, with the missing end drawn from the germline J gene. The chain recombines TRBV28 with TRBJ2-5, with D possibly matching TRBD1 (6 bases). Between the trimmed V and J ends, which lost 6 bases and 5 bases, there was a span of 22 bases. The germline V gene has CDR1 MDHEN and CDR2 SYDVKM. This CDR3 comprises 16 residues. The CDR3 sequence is CASRPPSTGLGETQYF. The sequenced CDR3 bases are TGTGCCAGCAGACCACCCTCTACAGGGCTGGGGGAGACC.

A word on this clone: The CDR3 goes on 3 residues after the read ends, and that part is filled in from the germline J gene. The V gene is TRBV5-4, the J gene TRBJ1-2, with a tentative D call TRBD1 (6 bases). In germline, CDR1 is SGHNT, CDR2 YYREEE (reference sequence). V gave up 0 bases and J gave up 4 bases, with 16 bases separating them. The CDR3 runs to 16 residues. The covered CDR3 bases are TGTGCCAGCAGCTTGGCCGGGGGGGGGCTAACCTATGGC. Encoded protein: CASSLAGGGLTYG. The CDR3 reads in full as CASSLAGGGLTYGYTF.

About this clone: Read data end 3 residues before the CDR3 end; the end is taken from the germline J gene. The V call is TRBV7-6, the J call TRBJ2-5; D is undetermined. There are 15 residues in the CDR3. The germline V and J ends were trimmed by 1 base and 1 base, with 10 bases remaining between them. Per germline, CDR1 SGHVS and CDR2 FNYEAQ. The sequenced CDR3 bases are TGTGCCAGCAGCTTAGGTTGGCACAGCCAAGAGACC. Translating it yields CASSLGWHSQET. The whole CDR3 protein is CASSLGWHSQETQYF. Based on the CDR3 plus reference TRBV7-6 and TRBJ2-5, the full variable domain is GAGVSQSPRYKVTKRGQDVALRCDPISGHVSLYWYRQALGQGPEFLTYFNYEAQQDKSGLPNDRFSAERPEGSISTLTIQRTEQRDSAMYRCASSLGWHSQETQYFGPGTRLLVL.

The CDR3 DNA, read in part, is TGTGCCAGCAGCCCCAGAGGGCGAAAGGACAGTGGT. Protein product: CASSPRGRKDSG. The complete CDR3 protein is CASSPRGRKDSGQYF. This chain connects TRBV7-2 to TRBJ2-4; a possible D gene is TRBD1 (6 bases). The read terminates 3 residues ahead of where the CDR3 ends, so the germline J gene completes it. The CDR3 spans 15 residues. The V gene's germline CDR1 is SGHTA and CDR2 FQGNSA.

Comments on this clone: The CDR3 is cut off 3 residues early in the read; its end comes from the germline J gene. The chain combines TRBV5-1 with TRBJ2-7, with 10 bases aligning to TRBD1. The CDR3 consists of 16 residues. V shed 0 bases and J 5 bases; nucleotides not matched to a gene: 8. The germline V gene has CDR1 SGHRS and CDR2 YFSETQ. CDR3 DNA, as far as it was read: TGCGCCAGCAGCTTGGATCGGGACAGGGGTGGTAACGAG. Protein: CASSLDRDRGGNE. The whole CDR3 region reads CASSLDRDRGGNEQYF.

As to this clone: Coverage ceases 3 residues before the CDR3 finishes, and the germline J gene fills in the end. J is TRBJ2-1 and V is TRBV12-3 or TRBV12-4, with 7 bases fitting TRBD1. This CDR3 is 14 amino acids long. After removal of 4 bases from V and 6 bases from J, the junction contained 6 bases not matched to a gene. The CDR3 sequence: CASSSDRAGNEQFF. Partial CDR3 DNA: TGTGCCAGCAGTTCAGACAGGGCGGGCAATGAG.

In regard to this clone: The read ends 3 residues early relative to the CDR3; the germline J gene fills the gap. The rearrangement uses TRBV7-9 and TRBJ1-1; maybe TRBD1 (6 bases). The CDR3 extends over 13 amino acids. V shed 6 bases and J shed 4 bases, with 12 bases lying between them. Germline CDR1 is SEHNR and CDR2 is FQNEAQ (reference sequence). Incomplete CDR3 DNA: TGTGCCAGCAGACCAGGGGACGGCACTGAA. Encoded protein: CASRPGDGTE. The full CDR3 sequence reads CASRPGDGTEAFF. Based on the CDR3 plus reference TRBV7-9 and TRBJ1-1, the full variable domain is DTGVSQNPRHKITKRGQNVTFRCDPISEHNRLYWYRQTLGQGPEFLTYFQNEAQLEKSRLLSDRFSAERPKGSFSTLEIQRTEQGDSAMYLCASRPGDGTEAFFGQGTRLTVV.

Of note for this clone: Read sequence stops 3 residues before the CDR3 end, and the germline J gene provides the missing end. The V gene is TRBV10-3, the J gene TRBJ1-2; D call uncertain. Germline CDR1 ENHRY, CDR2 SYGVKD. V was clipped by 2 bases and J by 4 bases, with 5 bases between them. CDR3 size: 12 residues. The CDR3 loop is CAISERGYGYTF. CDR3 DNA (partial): TGTGCCATCAGTGAGCGCGGCTATGGC.

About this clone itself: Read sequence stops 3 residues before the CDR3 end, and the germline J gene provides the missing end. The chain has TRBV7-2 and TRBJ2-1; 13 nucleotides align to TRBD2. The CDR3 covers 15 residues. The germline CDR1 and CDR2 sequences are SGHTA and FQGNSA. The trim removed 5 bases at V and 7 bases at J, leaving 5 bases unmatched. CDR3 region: CASSLGTSGVNEQFF. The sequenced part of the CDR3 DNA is TGTGCCAGCAGCCTCGGGACTAGCGGGGTTAATGAG.

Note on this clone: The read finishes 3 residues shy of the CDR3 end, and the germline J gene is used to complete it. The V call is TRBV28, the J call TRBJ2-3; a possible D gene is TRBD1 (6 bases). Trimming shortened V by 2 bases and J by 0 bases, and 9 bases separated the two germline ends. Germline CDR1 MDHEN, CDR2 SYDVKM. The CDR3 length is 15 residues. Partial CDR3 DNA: TGTGCCAGCAGTTTACTACAGGGTAGCACAGATACG. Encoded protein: CASSLLQGSTDT. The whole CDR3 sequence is CASSLLQGSTDTQYF. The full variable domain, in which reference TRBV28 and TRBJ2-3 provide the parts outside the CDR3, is DVKVTQSSRYLVKRTGEKVFLECVQDMDHENMFWYRQDPGLGLRLIYFSYDVKMKEKGDIPEGYSVSREKKERFSLILESASTNQTSMYLCASSLLQGSTDTQYFGPGTRLTVL.

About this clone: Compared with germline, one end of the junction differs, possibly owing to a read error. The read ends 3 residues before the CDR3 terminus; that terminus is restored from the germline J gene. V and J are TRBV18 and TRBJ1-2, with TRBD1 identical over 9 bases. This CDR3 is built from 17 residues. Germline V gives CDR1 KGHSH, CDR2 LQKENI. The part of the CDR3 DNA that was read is TGTGCCAACTCAGGTACCCATCGAGGACAGGGGAACTATGGC. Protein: CANSGTHRGQGNYG. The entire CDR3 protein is CANSGTHRGQGNYGYTF.

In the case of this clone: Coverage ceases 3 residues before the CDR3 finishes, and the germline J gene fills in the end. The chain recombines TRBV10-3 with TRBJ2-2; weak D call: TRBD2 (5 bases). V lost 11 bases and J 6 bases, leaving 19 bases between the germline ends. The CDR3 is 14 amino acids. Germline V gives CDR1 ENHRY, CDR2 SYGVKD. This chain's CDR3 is CAAGGADRPGELFF. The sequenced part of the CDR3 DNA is TGTGCCGCCGGTGGAGCGGACCGCCCCGGGGAG.

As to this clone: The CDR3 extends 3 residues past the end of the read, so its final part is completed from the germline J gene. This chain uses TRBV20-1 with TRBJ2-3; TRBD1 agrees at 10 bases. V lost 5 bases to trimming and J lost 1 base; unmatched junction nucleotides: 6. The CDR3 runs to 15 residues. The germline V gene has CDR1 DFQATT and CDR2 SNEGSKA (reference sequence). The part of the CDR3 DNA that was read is TGCAGTGCTCCCGACAGGGGGCGCGGCACAGATACG. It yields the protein CSAPDRGRGTDT. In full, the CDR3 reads CSAPDRGRGTDTQYF.

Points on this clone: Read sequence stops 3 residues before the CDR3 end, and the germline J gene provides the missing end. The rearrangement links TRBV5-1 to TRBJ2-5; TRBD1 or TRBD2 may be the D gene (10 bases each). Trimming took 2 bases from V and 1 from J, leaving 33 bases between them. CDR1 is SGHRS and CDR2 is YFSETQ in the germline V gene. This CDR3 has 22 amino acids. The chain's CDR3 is CASSFLPQRQGATSGIQETQYF. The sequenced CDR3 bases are TGCGCCAGCAGCTTCTTACCACAAAGACAGGGGGCCACTAGCGGGATCCAAGAGACC.

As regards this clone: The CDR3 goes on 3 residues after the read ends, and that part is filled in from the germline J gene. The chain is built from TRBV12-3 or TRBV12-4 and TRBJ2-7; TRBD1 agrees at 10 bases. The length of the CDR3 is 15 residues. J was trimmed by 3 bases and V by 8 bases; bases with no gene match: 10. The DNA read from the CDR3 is TGTGCCAGCTGTGGGGAGGACAGGGGGAACTACGAG. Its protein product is CASCGEDRGNYE. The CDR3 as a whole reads CASCGEDRGNYEQYF.

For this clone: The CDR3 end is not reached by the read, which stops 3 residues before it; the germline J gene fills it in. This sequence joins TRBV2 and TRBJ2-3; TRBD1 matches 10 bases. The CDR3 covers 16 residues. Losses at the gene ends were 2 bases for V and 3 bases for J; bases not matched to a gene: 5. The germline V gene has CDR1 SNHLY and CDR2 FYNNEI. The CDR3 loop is CASSEPGTGVTDTQYF. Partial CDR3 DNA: TGTGCCAGCAGTGAACCCGGGACAGGGGTAACAGATACG.

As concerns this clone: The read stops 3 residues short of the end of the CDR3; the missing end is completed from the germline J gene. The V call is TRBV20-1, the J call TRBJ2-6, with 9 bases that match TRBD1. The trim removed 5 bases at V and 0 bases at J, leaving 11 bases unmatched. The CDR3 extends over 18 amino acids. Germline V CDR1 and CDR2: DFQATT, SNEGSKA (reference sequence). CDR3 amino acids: CSASPGTGSSSGANVLTF. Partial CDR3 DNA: TGCAGTGCTTCCCCCGGGACAGGGTCCTCCTCTGGGGCCAACGTC.

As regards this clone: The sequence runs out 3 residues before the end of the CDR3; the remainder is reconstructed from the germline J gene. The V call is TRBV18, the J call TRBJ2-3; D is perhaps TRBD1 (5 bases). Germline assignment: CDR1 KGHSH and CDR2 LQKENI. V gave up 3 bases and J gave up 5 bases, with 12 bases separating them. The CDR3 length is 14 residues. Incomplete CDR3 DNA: TGTGCCAGCTCACCGACAATGCAGGGAGATACG. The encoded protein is CASSPTMQGDT. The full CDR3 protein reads CASSPTMQGDTQYF. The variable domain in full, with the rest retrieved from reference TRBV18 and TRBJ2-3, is NAGVMQNPRHLVRRRGQEARLRCSPMKGHSHVYWYRQLPEEGLKFMVYLQKENIIDESGMPKERFSAEFPKEGPSILRIQQVVRGDSAAYFCASSPTMQGDTQYFGPGTRLTVL.

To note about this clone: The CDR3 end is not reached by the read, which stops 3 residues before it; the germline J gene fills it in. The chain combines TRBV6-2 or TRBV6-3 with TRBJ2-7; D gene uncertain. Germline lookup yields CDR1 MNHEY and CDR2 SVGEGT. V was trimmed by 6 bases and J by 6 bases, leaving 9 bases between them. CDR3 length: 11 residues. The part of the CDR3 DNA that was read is TGTGCCAGCAGCCAAGCCACCGAG. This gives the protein CASSQATE. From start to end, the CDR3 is CASSQATEQYF.

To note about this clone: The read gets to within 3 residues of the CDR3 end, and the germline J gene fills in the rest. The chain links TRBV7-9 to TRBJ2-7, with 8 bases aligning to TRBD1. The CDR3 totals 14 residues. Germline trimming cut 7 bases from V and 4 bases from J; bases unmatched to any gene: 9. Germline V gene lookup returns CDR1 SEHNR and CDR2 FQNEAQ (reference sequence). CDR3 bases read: TGTGCCAGCAACACAGGGGGAACGGCGTACGAG. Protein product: CASNTGGTAYE. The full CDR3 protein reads CASNTGGTAYEQYF.

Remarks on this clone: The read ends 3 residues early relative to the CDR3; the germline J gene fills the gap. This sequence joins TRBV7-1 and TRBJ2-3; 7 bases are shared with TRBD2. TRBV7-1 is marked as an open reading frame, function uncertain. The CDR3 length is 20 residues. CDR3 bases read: TGTGCCAGCAGCTCCAACGTTTGGGGGGGGTGGGATATTGGCAATCAGCCG. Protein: CASSSNVWGGWDIGNQP. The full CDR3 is CASSSNVWGGWDIGNQPQYF.

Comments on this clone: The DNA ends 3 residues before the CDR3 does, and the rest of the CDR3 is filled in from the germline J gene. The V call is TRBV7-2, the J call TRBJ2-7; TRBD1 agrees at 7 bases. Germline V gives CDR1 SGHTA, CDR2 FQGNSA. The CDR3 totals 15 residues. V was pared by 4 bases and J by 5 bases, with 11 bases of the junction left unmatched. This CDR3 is CASSSGTVSVHEQYF. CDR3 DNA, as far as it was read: TGTGCCAGCAGCTCGGGGACAGTCTCGGTACACGAG.

CDR3 sequence reads: CATGAGRGGSYEQYF. The DNA read from the CDR3 is TGTGCCACCGGCGCAGGTAGGGGGGGGTCCTACGAG. The rearrangement joins TRBV15 to TRBJ2-7; a possible D gene is TRBD2 (7 bases). Read sequence stops 3 residues before the CDR3 end, and the germline J gene provides the missing end. V gave up 8 bases and J gave up 1 base, with 18 bases separating them. CDR1 LNHNV and CDR2 YYDKDF come from the germline V gene (reference sequence). The CDR3 length is 15 residues.

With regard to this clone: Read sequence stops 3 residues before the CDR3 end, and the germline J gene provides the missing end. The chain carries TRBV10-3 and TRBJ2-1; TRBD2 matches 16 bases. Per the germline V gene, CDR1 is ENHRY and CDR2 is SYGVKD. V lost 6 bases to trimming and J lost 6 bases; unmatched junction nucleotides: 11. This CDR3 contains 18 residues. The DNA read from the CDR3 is TGTGCCATCAGACCCGGGACTAGCGGGGGGGCTTTCTCCAATGAG. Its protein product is CAIRPGTSGGAFSNE. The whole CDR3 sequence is CAIRPGTSGGAFSNEQFF.